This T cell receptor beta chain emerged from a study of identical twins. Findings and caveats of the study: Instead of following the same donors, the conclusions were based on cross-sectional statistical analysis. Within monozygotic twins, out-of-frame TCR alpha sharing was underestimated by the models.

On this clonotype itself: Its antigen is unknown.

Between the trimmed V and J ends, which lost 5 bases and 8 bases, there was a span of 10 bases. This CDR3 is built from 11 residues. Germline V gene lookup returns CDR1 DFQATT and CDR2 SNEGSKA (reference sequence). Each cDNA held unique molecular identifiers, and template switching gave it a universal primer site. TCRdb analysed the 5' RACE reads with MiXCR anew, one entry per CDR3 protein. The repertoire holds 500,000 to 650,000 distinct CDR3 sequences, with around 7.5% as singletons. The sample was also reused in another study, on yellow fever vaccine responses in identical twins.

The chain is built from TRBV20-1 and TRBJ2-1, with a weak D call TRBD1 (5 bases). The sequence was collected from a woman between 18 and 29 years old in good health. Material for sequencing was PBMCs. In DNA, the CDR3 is TGCAGTGCTGGAGTAGGGGATGAGCAGTTCTTC. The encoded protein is CSAGVGDEQFF.